This T cell receptor (beta chain) was identified in a study of CD8 T cells in ankylosing spondylitis. Study-wide points: Peripheral blood held disease-linked clones only at relatively low frequency, and these were CD8+. Among TCR beta sequences, a motif of several highly homologous variants appeared characteristic of ankylosing spondylitis blood. Significant enrichment of disease-linked clones was reported in matched ankylosing spondylitis synovial fluid.

This clonotype was detected ten times or more. Its cognate antigen is unknown. Construction of TCR beta libraries was performed using quantitative 5'-RACE with molecular barcodes. MiXCR was run by TCRdb on the 5' RACE reads, yielding one entry per CDR3 protein. The repertoire holds tens of thousands of distinct CDR3 sequences, 6% seen once, with about an eighth in the top ten. The V end was cut by 0 bases, the J end by 2 bases, with 14 bases between. Looked up from germline, CDR1 is DFQATT and CDR2 is SNEGSKA (reference sequence). There are 16 residues in the CDR3. What was sequenced was blood, either unsorted or a sorted T cell fraction (not recorded which). The V gene is TRBV20-1, the J gene TRBJ1-5; D not resolved. This receptor was identified in a male donor with ankylosing spondylitis or in good health (not recorded which). CDR3 coding DNA: TGCAGTGCTAGAGATCTGAAGAGATTAGGCAATCAGCCCCAGCATTTT. Translation gives CSARDLKRLGNQPQHF.